The 20 T cell receptor beta chains in this list originate from one sample, sequenced in a study of vaccination and CD4 T cells after COVID-19. Cultured CD4+ T-cell DNA underwent Oncomine TCR Beta short-read sequencing. TCRdb recomputed calls from the PCR reads with MiXCR, one row per CDR3 protein. This sample has more than 10,000 distinct CDR3 sequences, with around 45% found just once. Indicated treatment: approximately 10-day PBMC culture with coronavirus spike peptide pools or control peptides (ViraFEST assay). Their antigen targets remain unknown. What was sequenced was CD4+ T cells from blood, cultured in vitro. Receptors were obtained from a human donor who had recovered from COVID-19.

The rearrangement links TRBV6-1 to TRBJ2-3, with D perhaps matching TRBD2 (5 bases). V was shortened by 6 bases and J by 7 bases, with 14 bases between the two germline ends. Germline CDR1 is MNHNS and CDR2 is SASEGT. The CDR3 loop spans 13 amino acids. The CDR3 is CASSTSQTNTQYF. CDR3 DNA sequence: TGTGCCAGCAGCACTAGTCAGACGAATACGCAGTATTTT.

This clonotype was seen more than once but under ten times. The rearrangement joins TRBV7-9 to TRBJ1-6; 8 nucleotides match TRBD1. The CDR3 consists of 19 residues. With 7 bases clipped from V and 8 bases from J, the junction kept 22 bases outside the gene matches. CDR1 is SEHNR and CDR2 is FQNEAQ in the germline V gene (reference sequence). The CDR3: CASTRYRRTGRSSDSPLHF. Here the CDR3 DNA reads TGTGCCAGCACCCGGTATAGGCGGACAGGGAGGAGTAGTGATTCACCCCTCCACTTT. The complete variable domain, with remaining parts taken from reference TRBV7-9 and TRBJ1-6, reads DTGVSQNPRHKITKRGQNVTFRCDPISEHNRLYWYRQTLGQGPEFLTYFQNEAQLEKSRLLSDRFSAERPKGSFSTLEIQRTEQGDSAMYLCASTRYRRTGRSSDSPLHFGNGTRLTVT.

This clonotype came up a few times. The genes are TRBV6-2 or TRBV6-3 and TRBJ2-3, with D possibly TRBD2 on 6 matching bases. CDR3 length: 15 amino acids. V dropped 2 bases and J dropped 1 base, with 10 bases sitting between them. CDR1 MNHEY and CDR2 SVGEGT come from the germline V gene. The CDR3 is CASSYGPSGTDTQYF. Written as DNA, the CDR3 is TGTGCCAGCAGTTACGGCCCTAGCGGCACAGATACGCAGTATTTT.

V is TRBV19 and J is TRBJ2-7, with TRBD1 matching 8 bases. The CDR3 runs 14 residues. The J segment lost 4 bases and the V segment lost 5 bases, leaving 7 bases of the junction unmatched. The germline CDR1 and CDR2 sequences are LNHDA and SQIVND (reference sequence). The CDR3 sequence is CASSDAGGRYEQYF. As DNA, the CDR3 is TGTGCCAGTAGTGATGCAGGGGGCAGATACGAGCAGTACTTC.

This clonotype has more than one count but fewer than ten. This chain joins TRBV6-5 and TRBJ2-7; D possibly corresponds to TRBD1 (5 bases). Trimming shortened V by 4 bases and J by 0 bases, and 16 bases separated the two germline ends. The CDR3 has 16 residues. Germline values: CDR1 MNHEY, CDR2 SVGAGI. The CDR3 DNA follows: TGTGCCAGCAGTTTACTATCCCCCGGACACTCCTACGAGCAGTACTTC. The encoded protein is CASSLLSPGHSYEQYF.

The chain carries TRBV20-1 and TRBJ2-7; D ambiguous. This CDR3 is built from 11 residues. Trimming left V 5 bases short and J 9 bases short, with 14 bases between. Germline assignment: CDR1 DFQATT and CDR2 SNEGSKA (reference sequence). The CDR3 nucleotides are TGCAGTGCTGTAGTAGACACCGGGCAGTACTTC. As protein: CSAVVDTGQYF.

V usage is TRBV29-1 and J usage is TRBJ2-3, with D hard to call. V was clipped by 3 bases and J by 1 base, with 11 bases between them. The germline gives CDR1 SQVTM, CDR2 ANQGSEA. There are 14 residues in the CDR3. The CDR3 sequence: CSVDWRRGTDTQYF. In DNA form, the CDR3 reads TGCAGCGTTGACTGGCGTCGGGGCACAGATACGCAGTATTTT.

V and J are TRBV4-2 and TRBJ2-1, with 9 bases lining up with TRBD2. The CDR3 contains 16 residues. Germline values: CDR1 LGHNA, CDR2 YNFKEQ. Trimming at V came to 3 bases and at J to 4 bases, leaving 7 bases not matched to a gene. The CDR3 coding sequence is TGTGCCAGCAGCCAGGCCCCGGCGGGGGGGTACAATGAGCAGTTCTTC. This codes for CASSQAPAGGYNEQFF.

A few counts support this clonotype. This chain links TRBV2 with TRBJ1-3; D is undetermined. The CDR3 contains 13 residues. Germline loops: CDR1 SNHLY, CDR2 FYNNEI. Trimming removed 8 bases at V and 0 bases at J, with 8 bases between. The CDR3 DNA reads as TGTGCCAGCCTACAAGACTCTGGAAACACCATATATTTT. As protein: CASLQDSGNTIYF.

This chain links TRBV19 with TRBJ1-2, with TRBD1 matching over 8 bases. J gave up 2 bases and V 11 bases, and 13 bases lay outside the gene matches. Germline lookup yields CDR1 LNHDA and CDR2 SQIVND (reference sequence). This CDR3 has 15 residues. The CDR3 here is CACHPRDRLNYGYTF. The CDR3 DNA reads as TGTGCCTGTCACCCCCGGGACAGGCTGAACTATGGCTACACCTTC.

This chain joins TRBV15 and TRBJ2-7; no reliable D call. From germline, CDR1 is LNHNV and CDR2 YYDKDF (reference sequence). Trimming shortened V by 0 bases and J by 0 bases, and 12 bases separated the two germline ends. The CDR3 covers 16 residues. In DNA form, the CDR3 reads TGTGCCACCAGCAGAGAGGTCCGGGCCTACTCCTACGAGCAGTACTTC. Protein sequence: CATSREVRAYSYEQYF.

The chain carries TRBV19 and TRBJ1-4; D call uncertain. Germline CDR1 reads LNHDA; CDR2 reads SQIVND (reference sequence). CDR3 length: 14 amino acids. With 5 bases removed from V and 4 bases from J, the gap between germline ends came to 11 bases. For the CDR3, the DNA is TGTGCCAGTAGTCTCCGGGCCCGTAATGAAAAACTGTTTTTT. It codes for CASSLRARNEKLFF.

V usage is TRBV5-1 and J usage is TRBJ2-2, with TRBD1 matching 10 bases. The junction had 9 bases not matched to a gene; V was cut back by 7 bases and J by 6 bases. Germline V gene sequence: CDR1 SGHRS, CDR2 YFSETQ. This CDR3 region has 15 residues. The CDR3 reads CASHTGTGAAGELFF. The CDR3, as DNA: TGCGCCAGCCACACCGGGACAGGGGCCGCCGGGGAGCTGTTTTTT.

In this sample, this clonotype turned up a few times. The V and J genes are TRBV12-3 or TRBV12-4 and TRBJ2-7, with D perhaps matching TRBD1 (6 bases). This CDR3 comprises 14 residues. Trimming left V 3 bases short and J 6 bases short, with 15 bases between. CDR3 loop: CASSFTTGPGEQYF. Here the CDR3 DNA reads TGTGCCAGCAGTTTTACGACAGGCCCGGGCGAGCAGTACTTC.

The chain employs TRBV20-1 and TRBJ1-1, with 8 bases lining up with TRBD1. With 3 bases clipped from V and 0 bases from J, the junction kept 3 bases outside the gene matches. Germline values: CDR1 DFQATT, CDR2 SNEGSKA (reference sequence). The CDR3 loop spans 14 amino acids. CDR3 DNA: TGCAGTGCTAGCCGACAGGGGTTGAACACTGAAGCTTTCTTT. This gives the protein CSASRQGLNTEAFF.

This chain joins TRBV12-3 or TRBV12-4 and TRBJ1-1; 8 bases match TRBD1. V trimming: 4 bases; J trimming: 11 bases; junction bases outside the gene matches: 21. The CDR3 sequence is 17 residues long. CDR3 DNA: TGTGCCAGCAGTTCCCGTAAGGGCAGGGGGCAAGTAGGTCGGGCTTTCTTT. Its translation is CASSSRKGRGQVGRAFF.

This clonotype was seen more than once but under ten times. The rearrangement links TRBV7-9 to TRBJ1-2; a possible D gene is TRBD1 (6 bases). The CDR3 consists of 16 residues. Trimming pared 5 bases from V and 6 bases from J, leaving 22 bases between. Germline V gene sequence: CDR1 SEHNR, CDR2 FQNEAQ (reference sequence). CDR3 sequence reads: CASSSQGGRDGNGYTF. The CDR3 DNA follows: TGTGCCAGCAGCAGCCAAGGGGGGCGGGATGGGAATGGCTACACCTTC.

This clonotype came up once. This chain links TRBV28 with TRBJ1-5; unclear D gene. V lost 2 bases and J lost 2, with 13 bases in between. The CDR3 consists of 16 residues. The germline V gene encodes CDR1 MDHEN and CDR2 SYDVKM. CDR3 sequence: CASSLIWGSGNQPQHF. CDR3 DNA: TGTGCCAGCAGTTTAATTTGGGGAAGTGGCAATCAGCCCCAGCATTTT.

A single count supports this clonotype. The V call is TRBV6-1, the J call TRBJ1-1; TRBD1 is a possible D gene (5 bases). V gave up 4 bases and J gave up 1 base, with 16 bases separating them. Germline V gene lookup returns CDR1 MNHNS and CDR2 SASEGT. CDR3 length equals 16 residues. CDR3 coding DNA: TGTGCCAGCAGTGCCCGGAGAATGACAGAGAACACTGAAGCTTTCTTT. Translated, it gives CASSARRMTENTEAFF.

The CDR3 sequence: CASSAATGDSETQYF. The DNA of the CDR3 is TGTGCCAGCAGTGCCGCGACAGGGGATAGCGAGACCCAGTACTTC. The chain has TRBV6-1 and TRBJ2-5; 8 bases are shared with TRBD1. In germline, CDR1 is MNHNS, CDR2 SASEGT. The CDR3 covers 15 residues. J gave up 5 bases and V 4 bases, and 9 bases lay outside the gene matches.